One sample yielded the 3 T cell receptor beta chains listed below, sequenced in a study of CXCR3-negative and CXCR3-positive naive CD8 T cells (dated by TCRdb to about 2019). Results the study describes overall, beyond this receptor: Compared with CXCR3-negative naive cells, CXCR3-positive naive cells had TRB CDR3s with higher hydrophobicity (lower Kidera factor 4), lower energy, and higher strength and volume indices.

TCRdb records NextSeq 550 as the sequencer. The Human TCR Profiling Kit (MiLaboratory) was used to prepare UMI-labeled 5' RACE TRB cDNA libraries. TCRdb reprocessed the reads and assigns one entry to each CDR3 protein sequence, leaving out DNA. This specimen's table enumerates 55,000 to 75,000 distinct CDR3 sequences. The ten largest clonotypes hold approximately 0.8% of the sample. These receptors are not linked to any known antigen. Sequencing used naive CXCR3+ CD8+ T cells from blood. This specimen's cell subset or site label, per the study, means: CD45RO-CCR7+CD27+CD95- naive CD8+ T cells expressing CXCR3 (TNR3+). The receptors were sampled from a human donor in good health. Some clones in this sample may be carry-over from other donors' samples.

The V gene is TRBV6-5, the J gene TRBJ1-6; no DNA is available, so the TRBD1 call from TCRdb remains unchecked. Germline V gene sequence: CDR1 MNHEY, CDR2 SVGAGI. The CDR3 is 16 amino acids. The chain's CDR3 is CASSYSTGTKNSPLHF.

CDR3 amino acids: CASSRAGSTDTQYF. The genes are TRBV6-2 or TRBV6-3 and TRBJ2-3; TCRdb indicates TRBD2, and absent DNA this call remains unverified. The CDR3 is made up of 14 amino acids. CDR1 is MNHEY and CDR2 is SVGEGT in the germline V gene.

The rearrangement joins TRBV28 to TRBJ1-4. The CDR3 runs 14 residues. CDR1 MDHEN and CDR2 SYDVKM come from the germline V gene. CDR3 sequence: CASNPGLGGEKLFF.